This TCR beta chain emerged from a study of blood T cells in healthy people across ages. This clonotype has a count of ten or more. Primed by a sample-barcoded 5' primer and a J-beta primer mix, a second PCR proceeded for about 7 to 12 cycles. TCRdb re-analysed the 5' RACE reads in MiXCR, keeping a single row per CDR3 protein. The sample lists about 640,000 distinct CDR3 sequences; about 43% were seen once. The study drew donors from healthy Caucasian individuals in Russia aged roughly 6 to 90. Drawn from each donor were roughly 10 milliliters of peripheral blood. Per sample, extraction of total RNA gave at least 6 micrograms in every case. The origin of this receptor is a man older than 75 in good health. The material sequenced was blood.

This chain's CDR3 is CASSHNQDSPLHF. CDR3 in DNA: TGTGCCAGCAGCCACAACCAGGATTCACCCCTCCACTTT. This sequence joins TRBV3-1 and TRBJ1-6; D not certain. The ends were cut back, 3 bases at V and 8 bases at J, with 8 bases in the middle. This CDR3 region has 13 residues. CDR1 is LGHDT and CDR2 is YNNKEL in the germline V gene (reference sequence).